This T cell receptor beta chain was recorded in a study of shared clonotypes between healthy human individuals. Findings and limits, study-wide: Estimated clonotype richness was generally higher in naive than memory subsets.

CDR1 and CDR2 (germline): SQVTM, ANQGSEA. The CDR3 has 14 amino acids. The V end was cut by 7 bases, the J end by 7 bases, with 22 bases between. About this clone itself: What it recognizes is unknown.

Assay: immunoSEQ multiplex PCR; the TCRdb copy retains only in-frame clones and omits some. Of 2 million to 2.5 million clones in the sample, approximately 90% were seen once. The rearrangement joins TRBV29-1 to TRBJ1-2; maybe TRBD1 (5 bases). Sequenced: naive CD4+ T cells from PBMCs. As for subset: CD45RA+ positively selected. The TCR was taken from a man between 18 and 35 years old in good health. Some clones in this sample may be carry-over from other donors' samples. CDR3 sequence: CSAAVPGPSPGYTF. CDR3 DNA: TGCAGCGCTGCGGTCCCGGGACCCTCCCCTGGCTACACCTTC. Filled out from reference TRBV29-1 and TRBJ1-2, the complete variable domain reads SAVISQKPSRDICQRGTSLTIQCQVDSQVTMMFWYRQQPGQSLTLIATANQGSEATYESGFVIDKFPISRPNLTFSTLTVSNMSPEDSSIYLCSAAVPGPSPGYTFGSGTRLTVV.